A single sample is the source of the 29 T cell receptor beta chains below, sequenced in a study of cytomegalovirus exposure and HLA in healthy donors. It was with 60 Vbeta and 13 Jbeta primers that the PCR ran. Using immunoSEQ multiplex PCR, the repertoire was profiled, and TCRdb retains in-frame clones only, with some absent. The repertoire holds around 150,000 clones, with about 66% as singletons. The sequenced sample was PBMCs. The receptors were gathered from a human donor in good health.

The chain combines TRBV15 with TRBJ1-5; no clear D gene. The CDR3 spans 12 residues. Per germline, CDR1 LNHNV and CDR2 YYDKDF (reference sequence). With 8 bases removed from V and 5 bases from J, the gap between germline ends came to 10 bases. CDR3: CATRRGDQPQHF. As DNA, the CDR3 is TGTGCCACCCGCCGGGGAGATCAGCCCCAGCATTTT.

This chain joins TRBV28 and TRBJ2-3; tentative D call: TRBD1 (6 bases). The CDR3 is made up of 13 amino acids. The germline gives CDR1 MDHEN, CDR2 SYDVKM. The V gene lost 10 bases and the J gene lost 4 bases, with 15 bases spanning the gap. CDR3 sequence: CAITGPAADTQYF. The DNA for the CDR3 is TGTGCCATTACAGGGCCCGCTGCAGATACGCAGTATTTT.

The chain carries TRBV6-1 and TRBJ2-5, with D unresolved. This CDR3 region has 14 residues. Trimming stripped 1 base from V and 4 bases from J, with 10 bases between. Germline CDR1 is MNHNS and CDR2 is SASEGT. This chain's CDR3 is CASSEGGSRETQYF. The CDR3 nucleotides are TGTGCCAGCAGTGAAGGCGGTAGTCGAGAGACCCAGTACTTC.

The rearrangement joins TRBV7-8 to TRBJ2-2; a possible D gene is TRBD1 (5 bases). Germline CDR1 is SGHVS and CDR2 is FQNEAQ. Trimming took 1 base from V and 5 from J, leaving 14 bases between them. CDR3 length: 16 residues. CDR3 region: CASSLVRARGTGELFF. As DNA, the CDR3 is TGTGCCAGCAGCTTAGTCAGGGCACGTGGAACCGGGGAGCTGTTTTTT.

The chain is built from TRBV4-1 and TRBJ2-4, with TRBD2 identical over 7 bases. The CDR3 loop spans 14 amino acids. CDR1 MGHRA and CDR2 YSYEKL come from the germline V gene. V lost 0 bases, J lost 6 bases, and 2 bases stayed unmatched. CDR3 residues: CASSQEAGPNIQYF. CDR3 nucleotide sequence: TGCGCCAGCAGCCAAGAAGCGGGGCCAAACATTCAGTACTTC.

This clone was detected a few times. V gene TRBV19 combines with J gene TRBJ2-7; D ambiguous. The V gene lost 5 bases and the J gene lost 2 bases, with 13 bases spanning the gap. Per the germline V gene, CDR1 is LNHDA and CDR2 is SQIVND (reference sequence). The CDR3 runs 14 residues. CDR3 region: CASSADDTTYEQYF. CDR3 nucleotide sequence: TGTGCCAGTAGTGCCGATGACACCACCTACGAGCAGTACTTC.

The rearrangement uses TRBV6-5 and TRBJ1-1; D unclear. The V end lost 2 bases, the J end lost 2 bases, and 9 bases lay between the germline ends. The CDR3 runs to 14 residues. Germline assignment: CDR1 MNHEY and CDR2 SVGAGI. CDR3 sequence reads: CASSYGTVNTEAFF. In nucleotides, the CDR3 is TGTGCCAGCAGTTACGGCACAGTCAACACTGAAGCTTTCTTT.

This clone occurred a few times. V and J are TRBV7-9 and TRBJ1-2, with TRBD1 as a possible D gene (5 bases). Germline CDR1 and CDR2: SEHNR and FQNEAQ (reference sequence). The ends were cut back, 3 bases at V and 2 bases at J, with 7 bases in the middle. The CDR3 length is 13 residues. The CDR3 reads CASSLQGNYGYTF. CDR3 nucleotides: TGTGCCAGCAGCTTGCAGGGAAACTATGGCTACACCTTC.

This clone appeared a few times. This rearrangement joins TRBV6-5 to TRBJ2-7; 10 nucleotides agree with TRBD1. The germline CDR1 and CDR2 sequences are MNHEY and SVGAGI. V was pared by 6 bases and J by 6 bases, with 8 bases of the junction left unmatched. There are 14 residues in the CDR3. The CDR3 here is CASRFGTGAGEQYF. CDR3 sequence (DNA): TGTGCCAGCAGATTCGGGACAGGGGCGGGCGAGCAGTACTTC.

The chain links TRBV11-2 to TRBJ2-3; 7 positions match TRBD2. This CDR3 is 16 amino acids long. Germline V CDR1 and CDR2: SGHAT, FQNNGV. V lost 1 base to trimming and J lost 2 bases; unmatched junction nucleotides: 6. CDR3 coding DNA: TGTGCCAGCAGCTTAGGGGTCGGGACTAACACAGATACGCAGTATTTT. This gives the protein CASSLGVGTNTDTQYF.

This clone was observed a handful of times. The chain carries TRBV11-2 and TRBJ2-7; TRBD2 matches 12 bases. This CDR3 spans 16 amino acids. Unmatched junction bases numbered 5, after V lost 1 base and J lost 4 bases. Germline lookup yields CDR1 SGHAT and CDR2 FQNNGV. The CDR3 sequence: CASSLGTSGRSYEQYF. The CDR3 DNA sequence: TGTGCCAGCAGCTTAGGCACTAGCGGGAGGTCTTACGAGCAGTACTTC.

This chain links TRBV4-1 with TRBJ2-5, with D possibly TRBD1 on 5 matching bases. V was pared by 2 bases and J by 5 bases, with 12 bases between. This CDR3 has 14 residues. The V gene's germline CDR1 is MGHRA and CDR2 YSYEKL. The CDR3 spells CASSQIRVGETQYF. CDR3 bases: TGCGCCAGCAGCCAAATCAGGGTTGGGGAGACCCAGTACTTC.

This clone has only a few counts. This rearrangement joins TRBV2 to TRBJ1-5; TRBD1 matches 7 bases. V was pared by 5 bases and J by 3 bases, with 7 bases of the junction left unmatched. Germline loops: CDR1 SNHLY, CDR2 FYNNEI. The CDR3 consists of 15 residues. The CDR3, as DNA: TGTGCCAGCAGTCCGCAGGGGGATTCCAATCAGCCCCAGCATTTT. Its protein product is CASSPQGDSNQPQHF.

The CDR3 bases are TGTGCCAGCAGCTTGTTGGTCAACAGGGTGTTAAACACCGGGGAGCTGTTTTTT. Amino acids: CASSLLVNRVLNTGELFF. J is TRBJ2-2 and V is TRBV11-3; possibly TRBD1 for D (6 bases). The V gene's germline CDR1 is SGHNT and CDR2 YENEEA. Deletions cut 3 bases from V and 2 bases from J, with 19 bases between. The CDR3 runs to 18 residues.

The V gene is TRBV5-1, the J gene TRBJ2-5, with 10 nucleotides matching TRBD2. The length of the CDR3 is 16 residues. J was trimmed by 2 bases and V by 4 bases; bases with no gene match: 8. Germline lookup yields CDR1 SGHRS and CDR2 YFSETQ. The CDR3 bases are TGCGCCAGCAGCCTCCAGGGACTAGCGACACAAGAGACCCAGTACTTC. Residues: CASSLQGLATQETQYF.

The V gene is TRBV4-1, the J gene TRBJ2-3; D might be TRBD1 (5 bases). This CDR3 is 15 amino acids long. Trimming took off 1 base at V and 4 bases at J, with 12 bases between the two ends. Germline loops: CDR1 MGHRA, CDR2 YSYEKL. CDR3 bases: TGCGCCAGCAGCCAAGTGCAGGGTACGCCAGATACGCAGTATTTT. Translating it yields CASSQVQGTPDTQYF.

This clone was detected a few times. The chain links TRBV10-3 to TRBJ1-4, with a tentative D call TRBD1 (5 bases). CDR1 is ENHRY, CDR2 SYGVKD, per germline. The CDR3 has 14 amino acids. The germline V and J ends were trimmed by 11 bases and 4 bases, with 17 bases remaining between them. This CDR3 is CAASPGLSNEKLFF. The CDR3 bases are TGTGCCGCTTCCCCGGGACTGAGTAATGAAAAACTGTTTTTT.

This sequence joins TRBV18 and TRBJ2-5; TRBD1 matches 10 bases. V dropped 6 bases and J dropped 3; count of bases not matched to a gene: 4. Germline CDR1 is KGHSH and CDR2 is LQKENI. This CDR3 has 14 amino acids. In DNA form, the CDR3 reads TGTGCCAGCTCGGATGGGACAGGGGAAGAGACCCAGTACTTC. Translation gives CASSDGTGEETQYF.

The V and J genes are TRBV5-1 and TRBJ2-2; possibly TRBD1 for D (5 bases). V dropped 6 bases and J dropped 7 bases, with 16 bases sitting between them. This CDR3 region has 14 residues. The germline V gene encodes CDR1 SGHRS and CDR2 YFSETQ. CDR3 coding DNA: TGCGCCAGCACGCAGACAGCTTCGGGCGGGGAGCTGTTTTTT. Translation: CASTQTASGGELFF. The entire variable domain, with the rest obtained from reference TRBV5-1 and TRBJ2-2, is as follows: KAGVTQTPRYLIKTRGQQVTLSCSPISGHRSVSWYQQTPGQGLQFLFEYFSETQRNKGNFPGRFSGRQFSNSRSEMNVSTLELGDSALYLCASTQTASGGELFFGEGSRLTVL.

V gene TRBV5-6 combines with J gene TRBJ1-4; D gene uncertain. Trimming stripped 0 bases from V and 4 bases from J, with 7 bases between. CDR1 and CDR2 (germline): SGHDT, YYEEEE. The CDR3 has 14 residues. The CDR3 here is CASSLAGFNEKLFF. The CDR3 DNA reads TGTGCCAGCAGCTTGGCCGGGTTTAATGAAAAACTGTTTTTT.

This chain links TRBV6-6 with TRBJ2-3; 8 bases map to TRBD2. Germline values: CDR1 MNHNY, CDR2 SVGAGI (reference sequence). The junction had 1 base not matched to a gene; V was cut back by 5 bases and J by 0 bases. The CDR3 contains 14 residues. The CDR3 DNA reads TGTGCCAGCAGTCCTAGCGGGAGCACAGATACGCAGTATTTT. Its protein product is CASSPSGSTDTQYF.

This clone was detected a few times. The rearrangement links TRBV11-3 to TRBJ2-1; D may be TRBD2 (5 bases). Trimming took 4 bases from V and 9 from J, leaving 25 bases between them. This CDR3 is built from 17 residues. Per the germline V gene, CDR1 is SGHNT and CDR2 is YENEEA. CDR3 nucleotide sequence: TGTGCCAGCAGCTCCAAGGGCGGGCAGAACAACGCGGGTGAGCAGTTCTTC. Residues: CASSSKGGQNNAGEQFF.

The chain has TRBV7-3 and TRBJ2-5; 7 bases are shared with TRBD2. The CDR3 is 15 residues long. Germline CDR1 and CDR2: SGHTA and FQGTGA. V dropped 0 bases and J dropped 3; count of bases not matched to a gene: 4. CDR3 sequence (DNA): TGTGCCAGCAGCTTAACAGGGCTAGCGGAAGAGACCCAGTACTTC. Protein sequence: CASSLTGLAEETQYF.

The chain recombines TRBV4-1 with TRBJ2-4; D is unresolved. Trimming shortened V by 1 base and J by 0 bases, and 10 bases separated the two germline ends. Germline values: CDR1 MGHRA, CDR2 YSYEKL. This CDR3 is built from 16 residues. DNA of the CDR3: TGCGCCAGCAGCCAAGTAACAGCCGTAGCCAAAAACATTCAGTACTTC. Protein product: CASSQVTAVAKNIQYF.

This clone appeared once. The chain is built from TRBV7-3 and TRBJ2-3; D is unresolved. The germline V gene has CDR1 SGHTA and CDR2 FQGTGA. V shed 7 bases and J shed 4 bases, with 12 bases lying between them. The CDR3 loop spans 13 amino acids. The CDR3 protein is CASTHTGADTQYF. The CDR3 coding sequence is TGTGCCAGCACCCATACCGGTGCAGATACGCAGTATTTT.

The chain couples TRBV5-1 to TRBJ2-7; 8 nucleotides agree with TRBD1. Germline V lookup: CDR1 SGHRS, CDR2 YFSETQ. Unmatched junction bases numbered 17, after V lost 2 bases and J lost 1 base. The CDR3 contains 19 residues. CDR3 nucleotides: TGCGCCAGCAGCTTACCTACCGGGGATTGGGACAGGTTTTCCTACGAGCAGTACTTC. As protein: CASSLPTGDWDRFSYEQYF.

In its sample, this clone was seen a few times. The genes are TRBV10-3 and TRBJ1-4; D remains unclear. With 2 bases removed from V and 7 bases from J, the gap between germline ends came to 5 bases. The CDR3 runs to 12 residues. Per germline, CDR1 ENHRY and CDR2 SYGVKD. Written as DNA, the CDR3 is TGTGCCATCAGTGAGGGGAGTGAAAAACTGTTTTTT. It yields the protein CAISEGSEKLFF.

This clone was counted between two and nine times. This chain uses TRBV11-2 with TRBJ2-7; tentative D call: TRBD2 (5 bases). V lost 8 bases, J lost 6 bases, and 14 bases lay in between. Germline CDR1 SGHAT, CDR2 FQNNGV. CDR3 size: 12 residues. The CDR3 coding sequence is TGTGCCAGCTCTCGGACTTCCGGCGAGCAGTACTTC. It encodes CASSRTSGEQYF.

The chain combines TRBV18 with TRBJ1-5; D gene unclear. The germline V gene encodes CDR1 KGHSH and CDR2 LQKENI. V was clipped by 3 bases and J by 2 bases, with 8 bases between them. The CDR3 runs to 14 residues. The CDR3 is CASSPFSGNQPQHF. As DNA, the CDR3 is TGTGCCAGCTCACCCTTTTCCGGCAATCAGCCCCAGCATTTT.